These 20 T cell receptor beta chains originate from one sample sequenced in a study of T cell responses to AZD1222 COVID-19 vaccine. The assay was immunoSEQ multiplex PCR, and TCRdb's table has in-frame clones only and misses some. Of 200,000 or so clones listed, about 94% are singletons. Sequenced material: peripheral blood, taken 28 days after the second AZD1222 dose. Source of these receptors: an adult who received the AZD1222 COVID-19 vaccine.

This sequence joins TRBV18 and TRBJ2-3, with D possibly TRBD2 on 6 matching bases. Trimming cost V 6 bases and J 5 bases, with 12 bases left between them. The CDR3 loop spans 13 amino acids. CDR1 is KGHSH, CDR2 LQKENI, per germline. The DNA for the CDR3 is TGTGCCAGCTCGACGCAGGGAGGAGATACGCAGTATTTT. Translation: CASSTQGGDTQYF.

The chain employs TRBV27 and TRBJ1-2; 9 positions agree with TRBD1. Germline V gene data show CDR1 as MNHEY and CDR2 as SMNVEV (reference sequence). The CDR3 consists of 14 residues. V was clipped by 5 bases and J by 4 bases; unmatched bases: 5. The CDR3 here is CASSRTGGFYGYTF. The CDR3 DNA reads TGTGCCAGCAGTCGTACAGGGGGCTTCTATGGCTACACCTTC.

V usage is TRBV18 and J usage is TRBJ1-3, with D hard to call. The V and J ends lost 0 bases and 0 bases respectively, with 12 bases between them. The germline CDR1 and CDR2 sequences are KGHSH and LQKENI. The CDR3 length is 17 residues. The chain's CDR3 is CASSPPGNLISGNTIYF. In DNA form, the CDR3 reads TGTGCCAGCTCACCACCGGGCAACCTGATCTCTGGAAACACCATATATTTT. The complete variable domain, with remaining parts taken from reference TRBV18 and TRBJ1-3, reads NAGVMQNPRHLVRRRGQEARLRCSPMKGHSHVYWYRQLPEEGLKFMVYLQKENIIDESGMPKERFSAEFPKEGPSILRIQQVVRGDSAAYFCASSPPGNLISGNTIYFGEGSWLTVV.

The V gene is TRBV29-1, the J gene TRBJ1-1; perhaps TRBD1 as D (6 bases). With 6 bases removed from V and 0 bases from J, the gap between germline ends came to 14 bases. There are 14 residues in the CDR3. CDR1 and CDR2 from the germline V gene are SQVTM and ANQGSEA. CDR3 residues: CSVMTGAVNTEAFF. The CDR3 DNA sequence: TGCAGCGTCATGACGGGGGCTGTGAACACTGAAGCTTTCTTT.

The genes are TRBV6-1 and TRBJ1-2; 7 bases match TRBD1. The CDR3 is made up of 15 amino acids. CDR1 is MNHNS and CDR2 is SASEGT in the germline V gene. Trimming cost V 2 bases and J 2 bases; bases outside gene matches: 5. CDR3 in amino acids: CASSEPGGGNYGYTF. Written as DNA, the CDR3 is TGTGCCAGCAGTGAACCAGGGGGTGGGAACTATGGCTACACCTTC.

The chain recombines TRBV11-3 with TRBJ2-1, with 7 bases that match TRBD2. J was trimmed by 2 bases and V by 0 bases; bases with no gene match: 1. Germline values: CDR1 SGHNT, CDR2 YENEEA. There are 15 residues in the CDR3. DNA of the CDR3: TGTGCCAGCAGCTTAGACGGGGGGACCTACAATGAGCAGTTCTTC. Protein sequence: CASSLDGGTYNEQFF.

The chain is built from TRBV30 and TRBJ1-2; D call uncertain. The CDR3 spans 13 residues. The germline V gene has CDR1 GTSNPN and CDR2 SVGIG (reference sequence). Deletions cut 1 base from V and 1 base from J, with 7 bases between. DNA for the CDR3: TGTGCCTGGAGTGCCGGAGGTAACTATGGCTACACCTTC. Encoded protein: CAWSAGGNYGYTF.

The genes are TRBV12-5 and TRBJ1-1; D unclear. Trimming removed 3 bases from V and 1 base from J, with 6 bases in between. The CDR3 has 13 amino acids. Germline V gene lookup returns CDR1 LGHNT and CDR2 FRNRAP. CDR3 sequence: CASGLSPNTEAFF. Here the CDR3 DNA reads TGTGCTAGTGGTTTAAGTCCGAACACTGAAGCTTTCTTT.

The gene calls are TRBV12-3 or TRBV12-4 and TRBJ1-2; 7 bases are a match to TRBD1. Germline trimming cut 6 bases from V and 2 bases from J; bases unmatched to any gene: 3. The CDR3 has 13 amino acids. CDR3 sequence: CASRDRTNYGYTF. In DNA form, the CDR3 reads TGTGCCAGCAGGGACAGGACCAACTATGGCTACACCTTC.

The gene calls are TRBV19 and TRBJ1-2, with TRBD1 matching 11 bases. The germline V gene encodes CDR1 LNHDA and CDR2 SQIVND (reference sequence). CDR3 length equals 14 residues. The junction had 4 bases not matched to a gene; V was cut back by 7 bases and J by 3 bases. The CDR3 DNA reads as TGTGCCAGTACCAGGACAGGGGGCGACTATGGCTACACCTTC. It encodes CASTRTGGDYGYTF.

The chain combines TRBV7-2 with TRBJ2-5; 8 bases match TRBD2. V trimming: 1 base; J trimming: 2 bases; junction bases outside the gene matches: 6. The CDR3 runs to 16 residues. Germline values: CDR1 SGHTA, CDR2 FQGNSA. This CDR3 is CASSLGWAGGQETQYF. The CDR3 DNA is TGTGCCAGCAGCTTAGGATGGGCGGGGGGTCAAGAGACCCAGTACTTC.

The rearrangement joins TRBV5-1 to TRBJ2-7, with 13 bases fitting TRBD2. This CDR3 spans 21 amino acids. Germline V gene sequence: CDR1 SGHRS, CDR2 YFSETQ. V trimming: 0 bases; J trimming: 0 bases; junction bases outside the gene matches: 15. The CDR3 nucleotides are TGCGCCAGCAGCTTGGCCACACCCGGGACTAGCGGGGCCCCGAGCTCCTACGAGCAGTACTTC. It codes for CASSLATPGTSGAPSSYEQYF.

This chain connects TRBV7-9 to TRBJ1-1; 7 nucleotides match TRBD1. The CDR3 length is 16 residues. Germline CDR1 reads SEHNR; CDR2 reads FQNEAQ (reference sequence). With V trimmed by 1 base and J by 3 bases, 8 bases remained unmatched. The CDR3 bases are TGTGCCAGCAGCTTAGGACTAGGGGGCCAAGACACTGAAGCTTTCTTT. Amino acids: CASSLGLGGQDTEAFF.

The chain uses TRBV25-1 and TRBJ2-2; TRBD1 matches 8 bases. Germline CDR1 MGHDK, CDR2 SYGVNS. The CDR3 runs 14 residues. Trimming removed 9 bases from V and 3 bases from J; junction bases left unmatched: 6. The CDR3 spells CASKGQAYTGELFF. DNA for the CDR3: TGTGCCAGTAAGGGACAGGCCTACACCGGGGAGCTGTTTTTT.

The rearrangement uses TRBV3-1 (or the pseudogene TRBV3-2) and TRBJ2-4; TRBD1 aligns across 10 bases. There are 14 residues in the CDR3. V trimming: 2 bases; J trimming: 6 bases; junction bases outside the gene matches: 1. Looked up from germline, CDR1 is LGHDT and CDR2 is YNNKEL (reference sequence). CDR3 sequence (DNA): TGTGCCAGCAGCCAACGGGACAGGGGAAACATTCAGTACTTC. Amino acids: CASSQRDRGNIQYF.

The chain is built from TRBV28 and TRBJ1-4; no definite D call. Per the germline V gene, CDR1 is MDHEN and CDR2 is SYDVKM. V dropped 3 bases and J dropped 5 bases, with 10 bases sitting between them. This CDR3 is built from 14 residues. This chain's CDR3 is CASSFRGRNEKLFF. The DNA of the CDR3 is TGTGCCAGCAGTTTCCGTGGACGGAATGAAAAACTGTTTTTT.

The table lists this clone with a count of one. The chain recombines TRBV6-5 with TRBJ2-1; weak D call: TRBD2 (5 bases). The length of the CDR3 is 12 residues. Trimming took 8 bases from V and 5 from J, leaving 10 bases between them. CDR1 is MNHEY, CDR2 SVGAGI, per germline. For the CDR3, the DNA is TGTGCCAGCTGGCGGGCAGACAATGAGCAGTTCTTC. Amino acids: CASWRADNEQFF.

The V gene is TRBV10-3, the J gene TRBJ2-3; 7 bases agree with TRBD1. There are 13 residues in the CDR3. Germline V gene data show CDR1 as ENHRY and CDR2 as SYGVKD. V trimming: 4 bases; J trimming: 5 bases; junction bases outside the gene matches: 3. In nucleotides, the CDR3 is TGTGCCATCAGTGGGACAGGACAAGATACGCAGTATTTT. Protein sequence: CAISGTGQDTQYF.

V usage is TRBV6-5 and J usage is TRBJ1-3; D is unresolved. CDR3 length equals 13 residues. Germline assignment: CDR1 MNHEY and CDR2 SVGAGI. Trimming removed 5 bases at V and 0 bases at J, with 5 bases between. CDR3 in DNA: TGTGCCAGCAGTCAGAACTCTGGAAACACCATATATTTT. Translated, it gives CASSQNSGNTIYF.

This chain uses TRBV3-1 (or the pseudogene TRBV3-2) with TRBJ2-7, with TRBD2 as a possible D gene (6 bases). Between the trimmed V and J ends, which lost 1 base and 3 bases, there was a span of 7 bases. From germline, CDR1 is LGHDT and CDR2 YNNKEL (reference sequence). The CDR3 length is 13 residues. The CDR3 DNA is TGTGCCAGCAGCCAAGTGGGGGGCTACGAGCAGTACTTC. Translated: CASSQVGGYEQYF.